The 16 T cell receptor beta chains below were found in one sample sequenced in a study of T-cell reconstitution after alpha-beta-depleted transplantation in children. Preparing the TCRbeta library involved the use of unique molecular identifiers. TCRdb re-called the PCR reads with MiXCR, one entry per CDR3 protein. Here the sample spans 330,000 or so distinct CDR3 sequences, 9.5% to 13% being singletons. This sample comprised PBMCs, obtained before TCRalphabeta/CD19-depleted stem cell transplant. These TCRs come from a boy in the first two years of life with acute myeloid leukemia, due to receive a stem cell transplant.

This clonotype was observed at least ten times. CDR3: CSVADRIRYNEQFF. The CDR3 nucleotides read TGCAGCGTTGCCGACAGGATAAGATACAATGAGCAGTTCTTC. The chain joins TRBV29-1 to TRBJ2-1; a weak D match, TRBD1 (6 bases). This CDR3 region has 14 residues. V dropped 4 bases and J dropped 4 bases, with 14 bases sitting between them. From germline, CDR1 is SQVTM and CDR2 ANQGSEA.

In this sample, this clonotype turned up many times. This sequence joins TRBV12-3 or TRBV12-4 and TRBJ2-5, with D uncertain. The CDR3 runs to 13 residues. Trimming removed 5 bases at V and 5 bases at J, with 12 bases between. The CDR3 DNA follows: TGTGCCAGCAGTACCGACGTGGGCGAGACCCAGTACTTC. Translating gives CASSTDVGETQYF.

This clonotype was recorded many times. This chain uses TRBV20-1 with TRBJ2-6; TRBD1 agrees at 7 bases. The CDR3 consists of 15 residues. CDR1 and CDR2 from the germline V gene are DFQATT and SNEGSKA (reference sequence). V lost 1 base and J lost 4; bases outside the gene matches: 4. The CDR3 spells CSARGTGAGANVLTF. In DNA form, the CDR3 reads TGCAGTGCTAGAGGTACAGGGGCCGGGGCCAACGTCCTGACTTTC.

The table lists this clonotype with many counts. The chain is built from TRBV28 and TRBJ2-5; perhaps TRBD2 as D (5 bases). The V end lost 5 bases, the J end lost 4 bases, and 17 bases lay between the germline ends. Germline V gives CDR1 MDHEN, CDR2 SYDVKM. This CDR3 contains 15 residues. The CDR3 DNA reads TGTGCCAGCAGTCCACCCCCGGCGGGCTCAGAGACCCAGTACTTC. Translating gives CASSPPPAGSETQYF.

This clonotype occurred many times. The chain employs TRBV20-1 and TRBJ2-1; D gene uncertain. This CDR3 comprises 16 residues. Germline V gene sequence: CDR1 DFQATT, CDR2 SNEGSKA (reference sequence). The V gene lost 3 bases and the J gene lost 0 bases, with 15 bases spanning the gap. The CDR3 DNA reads TGCAGTGCTAGCCCAACTTTCCTTAGCTCCTACAATGAGCAGTTCTTC. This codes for CSASPTFLSSYNEQFF.

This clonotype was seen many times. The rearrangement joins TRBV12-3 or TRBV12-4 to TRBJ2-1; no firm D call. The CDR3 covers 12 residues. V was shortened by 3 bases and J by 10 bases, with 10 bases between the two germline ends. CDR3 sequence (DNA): TGTGCCAGCAGTTTTCTACTCGGCGAGCAGTTCTTC. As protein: CASSFLLGEQFF.

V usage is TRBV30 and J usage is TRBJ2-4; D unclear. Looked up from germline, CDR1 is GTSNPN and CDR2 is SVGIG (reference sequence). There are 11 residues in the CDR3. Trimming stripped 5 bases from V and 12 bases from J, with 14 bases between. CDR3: CAWGQPWGQYF. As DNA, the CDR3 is TGTGCCTGGGGCCAACCTTGGGGTCAGTACTTC.

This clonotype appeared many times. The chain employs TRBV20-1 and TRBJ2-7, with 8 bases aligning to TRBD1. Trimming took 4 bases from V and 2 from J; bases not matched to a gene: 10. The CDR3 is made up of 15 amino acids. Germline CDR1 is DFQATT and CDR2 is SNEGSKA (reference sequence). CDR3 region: CSAKKRDRPAYEQYF. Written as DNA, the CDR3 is TGCAGTGCTAAGAAGAGGGACAGGCCGGCCTACGAGCAGTACTTC.

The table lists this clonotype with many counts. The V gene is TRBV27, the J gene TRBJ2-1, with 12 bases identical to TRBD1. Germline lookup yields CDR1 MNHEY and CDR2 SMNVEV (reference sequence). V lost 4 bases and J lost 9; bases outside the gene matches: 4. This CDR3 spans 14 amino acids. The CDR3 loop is CASSWDRGRFEQFF. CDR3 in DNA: TGTGCCAGCAGTTGGGACAGGGGGCGATTTGAGCAGTTCTTC.

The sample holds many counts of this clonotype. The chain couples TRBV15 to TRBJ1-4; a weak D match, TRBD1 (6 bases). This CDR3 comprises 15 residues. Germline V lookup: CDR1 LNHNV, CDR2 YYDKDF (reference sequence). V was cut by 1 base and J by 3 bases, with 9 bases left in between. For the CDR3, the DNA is TGTGCCACCAGCAGAGCAGGGGCTGCTAATGAAAAACTGTTTTTT. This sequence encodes CATSRAGAANEKLFF.

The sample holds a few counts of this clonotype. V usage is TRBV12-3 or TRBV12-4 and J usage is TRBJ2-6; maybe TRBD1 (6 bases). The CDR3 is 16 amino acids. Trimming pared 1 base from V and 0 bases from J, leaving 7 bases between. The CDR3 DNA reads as TGTGCCAGCAGTTTAGACAGGGCCTCTGGGGCCAACGTCCTGACTTTC. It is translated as CASSLDRASGANVLTF.

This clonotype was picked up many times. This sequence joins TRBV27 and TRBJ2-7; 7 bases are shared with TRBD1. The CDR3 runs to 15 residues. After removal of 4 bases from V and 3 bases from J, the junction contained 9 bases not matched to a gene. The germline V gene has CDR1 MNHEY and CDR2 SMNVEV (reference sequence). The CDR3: CASSSALGQNYEQYF. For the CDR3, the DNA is TGTGCCAGCAGTTCTGCTTTGGGACAGAACTACGAGCAGTACTTC.

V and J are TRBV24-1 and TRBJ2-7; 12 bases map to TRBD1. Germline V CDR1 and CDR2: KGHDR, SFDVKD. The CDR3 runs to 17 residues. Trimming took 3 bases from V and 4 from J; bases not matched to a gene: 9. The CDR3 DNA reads TGTGCCACCAGTGATCCCCGGGACAGGGGGCGCCCATACGAGCAGTACTTC. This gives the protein CATSDPRDRGRPYEQYF.

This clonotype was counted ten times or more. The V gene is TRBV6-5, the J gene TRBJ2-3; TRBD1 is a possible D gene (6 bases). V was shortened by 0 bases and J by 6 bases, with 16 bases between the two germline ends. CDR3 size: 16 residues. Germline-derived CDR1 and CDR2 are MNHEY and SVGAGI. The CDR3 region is CASSYSPRGRRDTQYF. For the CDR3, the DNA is TGTGCCAGCAGTTACTCCCCCAGGGGCAGGAGGGATACGCAGTATTTT.

The CDR3 coding sequence is TGTGCCAGCAGTTTAAGCTTCGGACTAGCGGGGGCCTTAGCCAAAAACATTCAGTACTTC. Amino acids: CASSLSFGLAGALAKNIQYF. V usage is TRBV12-3 or TRBV12-4 and J usage is TRBJ2-4; TRBD2 aligns across 13 bases. V lost 2 bases, J lost 0 bases, and 10 bases stayed unmatched. This CDR3 is 20 amino acids long.

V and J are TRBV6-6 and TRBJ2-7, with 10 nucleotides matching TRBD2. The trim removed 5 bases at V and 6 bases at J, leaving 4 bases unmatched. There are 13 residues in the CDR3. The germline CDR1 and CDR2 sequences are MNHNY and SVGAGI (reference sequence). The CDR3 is CASSSGGAFEQYF. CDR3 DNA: TGTGCCAGCAGTAGCGGGGGGGCCTTCGAGCAGTACTTC.